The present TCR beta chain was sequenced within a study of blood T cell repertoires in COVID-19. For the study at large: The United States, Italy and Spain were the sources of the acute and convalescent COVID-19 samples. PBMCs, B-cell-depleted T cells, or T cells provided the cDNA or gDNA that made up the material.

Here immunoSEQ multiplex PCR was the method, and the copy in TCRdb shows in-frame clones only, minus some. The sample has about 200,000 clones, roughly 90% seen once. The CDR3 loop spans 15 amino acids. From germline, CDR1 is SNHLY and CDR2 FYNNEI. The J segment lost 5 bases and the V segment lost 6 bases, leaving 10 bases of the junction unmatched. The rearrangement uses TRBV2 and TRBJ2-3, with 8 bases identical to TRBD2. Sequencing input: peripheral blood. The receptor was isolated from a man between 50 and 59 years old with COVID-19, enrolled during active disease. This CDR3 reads CASSETGGPEDTQYF. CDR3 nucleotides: TGTGCCAGCAGCGAAACGGGGGGGCCTGAAGATACGCAGTATTTT.